Below are 24 T cell receptor beta chains sequenced from a single sample in a study of T-cell reconstitution after alpha-beta-depleted transplantation in children. Unique molecular identifiers were incorporated during preparation of the TCRbeta library. TCRdb itself ran the PCR reads through MiXCR, one entry per CDR3 protein. The repertoire holds approximately 590,000 distinct CDR3 sequences, with 8% to 11% as singletons. This sample comprised PBMCs from the stem cell graft donor, obtained from the stem cell graft. These receptors originate from a human donor who donated a stem cell graft to a child with acute myeloid leukemia.

The rearrangement links TRBV20-1 to TRBJ1-6; possibly TRBD1 for D (5 bases). V shed 1 base and J shed 0 bases, with 13 bases lying between them. CDR3 length: 17 amino acids. Per the germline V gene, CDR1 is DFQATT and CDR2 is SNEGSKA (reference sequence). The chain's CDR3 is CSARGDGGSSYNSPLHF. For the CDR3, the DNA is TGCAGTGCTAGAGGGGACGGCGGCAGCTCCTATAATTCACCCCTCCACTTT.

This clonotype was detected once. The rearrangement joins TRBV5-1 to TRBJ2-7; D possibly matches TRBD1 or TRBD2 (5 bases each). Per the germline V gene, CDR1 is SGHRS and CDR2 is YFSETQ. Between the trimmed V and J ends, which lost 3 bases and 6 bases, there was a span of 19 bases. The CDR3 has 15 residues. CDR3 nucleotides: TGCGCCAGCAGCTCGCAGATTGGGGGAGTGGGCGAGCAGTACTTC. Protein sequence: CASSSQIGGVGEQYF.

This clonotype was seen a handful of times. This sequence joins TRBV20-1 and TRBJ1-1; 8 bases are shared with TRBD1. CDR1 and CDR2 from the germline V gene are DFQATT and SNEGSKA (reference sequence). J gave up 11 bases and V 0 bases, and 5 bases lay outside the gene matches. The CDR3 spans 12 residues. The CDR3 DNA reads as TGCAGTGCTAGAGAGCAGGGGGCTTTGGCTTTCTTT. This encodes CSAREQGALAFF.

This clonotype has just a few counts. V usage is TRBV2 and J usage is TRBJ2-3, with a weak D call TRBD2 (6 bases). This CDR3 region has 16 residues. Between the trimmed V and J ends, which lost 6 bases and 0 bases, there was a span of 16 bases. From germline, CDR1 is SNHLY and CDR2 FYNNEI. The CDR3 region has the DNA TGTGCCAGCAGGAGAGGGACTGGCCATAGCACAGATACGCAGTATTTT. This codes for CASRRGTGHSTDTQYF.

This clonotype was picked up many times. The V call is TRBV21-1, the J call TRBJ2-1; the D call in the table, TRBD2, was not verified against the DNA. TRBV21-1 is reported as a pseudogene. The CDR3 sequence is 18 residues long. CDR3 sequence (DNA): TGTGCCAGCAGCAACCTTAGGAGACGAGGGACTAGCCTCAATGAGCAGTTCTTC. Amino acid sequence: CASSNLRRRGTSLNEQFF.

This clonotype came up many times. The V call is TRBV7-9, the J call TRBJ2-1; the D gene is possibly TRBD1 (6 bases). Trimming removed 1 base at V and 7 bases at J, with 8 bases between. CDR3 size: 13 residues. Germline CDR1 SEHNR, CDR2 FQNEAQ (reference sequence). CDR3 region: CASSLDGQNEQFF. CDR3 bases: TGTGCCAGCAGCTTAGACGGACAGAATGAGCAGTTCTTC.

This clonotype occurred many times. This chain uses TRBV20-1 with TRBJ2-7, with 14 bases identical to TRBD2. Germline V lookup: CDR1 DFQATT, CDR2 SNEGSKA (reference sequence). The junction had 3 bases not matched to a gene; V was cut back by 2 bases and J by 3 bases. This CDR3 contains 15 residues. This CDR3 reads CSARSGTSGSYEQYF. In nucleotides, the CDR3 is TGCAGTGCTAGATCCGGGACTAGCGGGAGCTACGAGCAGTACTTC.

This sequence joins TRBV4-3 and TRBJ1-6; 9 bases line up with TRBD1. Trimming cost V 3 bases and J 7 bases; bases outside gene matches: 13. Looked up from germline, CDR1 is LGHNA and CDR2 is YSLEER. This CDR3 spans 18 amino acids. CDR3 sequence: CASSQTLVGQGNNSPLHF. The CDR3 region has the DNA TGCGCCAGCAGCCAGACCCTTGTAGGACAGGGGAACAATTCACCCCTCCACTTT.

This clonotype was seen many times. The chain has TRBV29-1 and TRBJ1-2, with D possibly TRBD1 on 6 matching bases. V was shortened by 4 bases and J by 6 bases, with 18 bases between the two germline ends. Germline V gene lookup returns CDR1 SQVTM and CDR2 ANQGSEA. The CDR3 covers 14 residues. The CDR3 DNA follows: TGCAGCGTTGTTCGGGGGGACAAGGCCCATGGCTACACCTTC. This translates into CSVVRGDKAHGYTF.

This clonotype was detected a few times. The chain links TRBV29-1 to TRBJ2-1; D possibly matches TRBD1 or TRBD2 (5 bases each). The length of the CDR3 is 13 residues. V was pared by 0 bases and J by 7 bases, with 10 bases between. CDR1 and CDR2 (germline): SQVTM, ANQGSEA. CDR3: CSVEDLGVNEQFF. The CDR3 DNA reads TGCAGCGTTGAAGATCTGGGGGTAAATGAGCAGTTCTTC.

CDR3 sequence reads: CASSLGQGRVEKLFF. DNA of the CDR3: TGTGCCAGCTCACTTGGACAGGGAAGGGTTGAAAAACTGTTTTTT. This rearrangement joins TRBV18 to TRBJ1-4; 8 bases map to TRBD1. Trimming took 4 bases from V and 7 from J; bases not matched to a gene: 8. The CDR3 sequence is 15 residues long. Germline assignment: CDR1 KGHSH and CDR2 LQKENI. Drawing the rest from reference TRBV18 and TRBJ1-4, the complete variable domain is NAGVMQNPRHLVRRRGQEARLRCSPMKGHSHVYWYRQLPEEGLKFMVYLQKENIIDESGMPKERFSAEFPKEGPSILRIQQVVRGDSAAYFCASSLGQGRVEKLFFGSGTQLSVL.

The chain joins TRBV27 to TRBJ2-7; possibly TRBD2 for D (5 bases). Trimming pared 8 bases from V and 2 bases from J, leaving 16 bases between. CDR1 MNHEY and CDR2 SMNVEV come from the germline V gene (reference sequence). CDR3 size: 14 residues. CDR3 in DNA: TGTGCCAGCGGCCCAGAGGGTCTCCCCTACGAGCAGTACTTC. Translating gives CASGPEGLPYEQYF.

Only a few counts were recorded for this clonotype. V usage is TRBV11-1 and J usage is TRBJ2-7; no firm D call. V was trimmed by 4 bases and J by 4 bases, leaving 8 bases between them. The germline V gene has CDR1 SGHAT and CDR2 FQDESV (reference sequence). This CDR3 has 12 residues. The CDR3 DNA reads TGTGCCAGCAGCTCGGTGTTGTACGAGCAGTACTTC. Its protein is CASSSVLYEQYF.

This clonotype has only a few counts. The rearrangement uses TRBV4-3 and TRBJ1-1; D unclear. CDR1 is LGHNA, CDR2 YSLEER, per germline. This CDR3 contains 14 residues. Trimming removed 4 bases at V and 1 base at J, with 10 bases between. CDR3 in amino acids: CASSLEPQNTEAFF. CDR3 DNA: TGCGCCAGCAGCCTCGAGCCCCAGAACACTGAAGCTTTCTTT.

The sample holds many counts of this clonotype. V and J are TRBV7-9 and TRBJ2-1, with TRBD2 matching over 9 bases. Per germline, CDR1 SEHNR and CDR2 FQNEAQ (reference sequence). The V segment lost 4 bases and the J segment 7 bases; nucleotides outside the gene matches: 8. The CDR3 covers 15 residues. The CDR3 nucleotides read TGTGCCAGCAGCTACCGGGCGGGACTAGCTAATGAGCAGTTCTTC. Its translation: CASSYRAGLANEQFF.

This clonotype was seen a few times. The CDR3 sequence is CASTNTGVYTF. The CDR3 DNA sequence: TGTGCCAGCACCAATACGGGTGTCTACACCTTC. The rearrangement uses TRBV28 and TRBJ1-2, with D unresolved. The CDR3 has 11 residues. The germline CDR1 and CDR2 sequences are MDHEN and SYDVKM. The V gene lost 7 bases and the J gene lost 10 bases, with 13 bases spanning the gap.

V and J are TRBV28 and TRBJ2-2; D is uncertain. Germline V gene data show CDR1 as MDHEN and CDR2 as SYDVKM. Trimming left V 7 bases short and J 7 bases short, with 19 bases between. The CDR3 loop spans 15 amino acids. The CDR3 region has the DNA TGTGCCAGCACCCCTTCCGAAGGGTCCGACGGGGAGCTGTTTTTT. It codes for CASTPSEGSDGELFF.

This clonotype has ten or more counts. The chain employs TRBV12-3 or TRBV12-4 and TRBJ2-1; 7 nucleotides align to TRBD2. The CDR3 runs 14 residues. The trim removed 5 bases at V and 6 bases at J, leaving 7 bases unmatched. The CDR3 reads CASSPGLLGNEQFF. CDR3 nucleotides: TGTGCCAGCAGTCCGGGACTACTCGGCAATGAGCAGTTCTTC.

This chain uses TRBV5-1 with TRBJ1-1; no clear D. Germline loops: CDR1 SGHRS, CDR2 YFSETQ. The CDR3 contains 15 residues. Trimming took 1 base from V and 10 from J, leaving 20 bases between them. The CDR3 is CASSLSVNPNLGAFF. In nucleotides, the CDR3 is TGCGCCAGCAGCTTGAGCGTGAACCCCAACTTAGGAGCTTTCTTT.

This clonotype was observed many times. The chain employs TRBV6-1 and TRBJ1-3, with D maybe TRBD1 (5 bases). There are 15 residues in the CDR3. V lost 5 bases, J lost 0 bases, and 11 bases lay in between. Per the germline V gene, CDR1 is MNHNS and CDR2 is SASEGT. CDR3 protein: CASSLGHPSGNTIYF. In DNA, the CDR3 is TGTGCCAGCAGTCTTGGACATCCCTCTGGAAACACCATATATTTT.

This clonotype has a count of ten or more. The chain uses TRBV7-2 and TRBJ2-1, with D possibly being TRBD1 (5 bases). Germline assignment: CDR1 SGHTA and CDR2 FQGNSA. The CDR3 totals 16 residues. The germline V and J ends were trimmed by 2 bases and 5 bases, with 16 bases remaining between them. The CDR3 DNA sequence: TGTGCCAGCAGCTTACCTCTCCTTACAGGTAACAATGAGCAGTTCTTC. This encodes CASSLPLLTGNNEQFF.

The V gene is TRBV11-2, the J gene TRBJ2-7; the match to TRBD2 covers 8 bases. The CDR3 totals 18 residues. CDR1 is SGHAT and CDR2 is FQNNGV in the germline V gene. V lost 5 bases to trimming and J lost 4 bases; unmatched junction nucleotides: 19. The CDR3 DNA sequence: TGTGCCAGCAGCCCGGGCCGAAGTAGAAGCGGGGGCCTTTACGAGCAGTACTTC. Its protein product is CASSPGRSRSGGLYEQYF.

For the CDR3, the DNA is TGTGCCAGCAGCCCCCACCCGGGGGGCCCCATCGCCAATGAGCAGTTCTTC. Protein sequence: CASSPHPGGPIANEQFF. The V and J genes are TRBV3-1 and TRBJ2-1, with D tentatively TRBD2 (7 bases). The CDR3 spans 17 residues. Germline-derived CDR1 and CDR2 are LGHDT and YNNKEL (reference sequence). Deletions cut 4 bases from V and 6 bases from J, with 22 bases between.

This clonotype was counted ten times or more. The chain couples TRBV11-2 to TRBJ2-1; TRBD2 matches 11 bases. Germline loops: CDR1 SGHAT, CDR2 FQNNGV. The junction had 6 bases not matched to a gene; V was cut back by 3 bases and J by 5 bases. The CDR3 sequence is 16 residues long. CDR3 sequence reads: CASSLTSGKWDNEQFF. The CDR3 DNA reads as TGTGCCAGCAGCTTGACTAGCGGGAAGTGGGACAATGAGCAGTTCTTC.